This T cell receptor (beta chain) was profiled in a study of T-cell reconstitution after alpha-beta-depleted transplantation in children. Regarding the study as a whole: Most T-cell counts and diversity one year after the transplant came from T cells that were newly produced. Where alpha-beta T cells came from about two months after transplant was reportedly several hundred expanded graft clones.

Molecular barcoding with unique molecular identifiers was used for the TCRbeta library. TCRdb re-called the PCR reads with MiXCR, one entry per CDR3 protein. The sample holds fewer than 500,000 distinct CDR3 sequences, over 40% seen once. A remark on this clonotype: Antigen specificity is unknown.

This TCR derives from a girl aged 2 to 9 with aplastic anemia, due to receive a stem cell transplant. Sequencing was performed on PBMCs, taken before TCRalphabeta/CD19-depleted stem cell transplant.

DNA for the CDR3: TGCGCCAGCAGCTGGGCTTCCTCCTACGAGCAGTACTTC. Residues: CASSWASSYEQYF. The chain joins TRBV5-1 to TRBJ2-7; D is unclear. The germline V gene encodes CDR1 SGHRS and CDR2 YFSETQ. The CDR3 is 13 amino acids. Trimming stripped 3 bases from V and 0 bases from J, with 7 bases between.